What follows are 29 T cell receptor beta chains derived from one specimen sequenced in a study of blood T cell repertoires in COVID-19. Only in-frame clones appear in the TCRdb table, and some are missing; sequencing was by immunoSEQ multiplex PCR. The sample has about 180,000 clones, roughly 88% seen once; the top ten hold 5.5% to 8%. The sample consisted of peripheral blood. These receptors came from a man older than 75 with COVID-19, enrolled during active disease.

V usage is TRBV3-1 (or the pseudogene TRBV3-2) and J usage is TRBJ2-7, with D possibly being TRBD2 (6 bases). The CDR3 totals 15 residues. Germline CDR1 reads LGHDT; CDR2 reads YNNKEL (reference sequence). The germline V and J ends were trimmed by 2 bases and 3 bases, with 14 bases remaining between them. CDR3 coding DNA: TGTGCCAGCAGCCAAACTGTACGGGGAGGCTACGAGCAGTACTTC. It yields the protein CASSQTVRGGYEQYF.

A few counts support this clone. The chain uses TRBV6-6 and TRBJ2-7; 8 bases are a match to TRBD1. V gave up 6 bases and J gave up 2 bases; unmatched junction bases: 6. This CDR3 is 14 amino acids long. Germline V gene data show CDR1 as MNHNY and CDR2 as SVGAGI (reference sequence). CDR3 sequence (DNA): TGTGCCAGCAGGAACGGACAGGGAGCCTACGAGCAGTACTTC. Its translation is CASRNGQGAYEQYF.

The CDR3 sequence is CASSLRTGTGGDATNEKLFF. The CDR3 bases are TGCGCCAGCAGCTTACGGACCGGGACAGGGGGTGATGCAACTAATGAAAAACTGTTTTTT. This chain links TRBV5-1 with TRBJ1-4; 11 nucleotides agree with TRBD1. Germline V gene lookup returns CDR1 SGHRS and CDR2 YFSETQ. With 2 bases clipped from V and 0 bases from J, the junction kept 12 bases outside the gene matches. The CDR3 has 20 amino acids.

The chain employs TRBV19 and TRBJ1-2; no clear D gene. Germline CDR1 reads LNHDA; CDR2 reads SQIVND (reference sequence). With 4 bases removed from V and 1 base from J, the gap between germline ends came to 16 bases. CDR3 length equals 16 residues. The CDR3 coding sequence is TGTGCCAGTAGTAGGACGGTCGGGATTCTTAACTATGGCTACACCTTC. This codes for CASSRTVGILNYGYTF. The full variable domain, rest sourced from reference TRBV19 and TRBJ1-2, is DGGITQSPKYLFRKEGQNVTLSCEQNLNHDAMYWYRQDPGQGLRLIYYSQIVNDFQKGDIAEGYSVSREKKESFPLTVTSAQKNPTAFYLCASSRTVGILNYGYTFGSGTRLTVV.

This clone was counted at least ten times. The rearrangement uses TRBV18 and TRBJ1-3, with a possible D match to TRBD1 (6 bases). Trimming pared 3 bases from V and 4 bases from J, leaving 13 bases between. CDR3 size: 15 residues. CDR1 KGHSH and CDR2 LQKENI come from the germline V gene. The CDR3: CASSPRQATGNTIYF. CDR3 DNA sequence: TGTGCCAGCTCACCTAGACAGGCGACCGGAAACACCATATATTTT. Looking up the rest from reference TRBV18 and TRBJ1-3 gives the full variable domain: NAGVMQNPRHLVRRRGQEARLRCSPMKGHSHVYWYRQLPEEGLKFMVYLQKENIIDESGMPKERFSAEFPKEGPSILRIQQVVRGDSAAYFCASSPRQATGNTIYFGEGSWLTVV.

CDR3 in DNA: TGTGCCAGCTCAGCCGGGACAGAAGAGACCCAGTACTTC. It encodes CASSAGTEETQYF. The chain combines TRBV18 with TRBJ2-5; TRBD1 agrees at 7 bases. The CDR3 is 13 residues long. The germline V gene has CDR1 KGHSH and CDR2 LQKENI. Unmatched junction bases numbered 3, after V lost 5 bases and J lost 3 bases.

This clone was seen only once. The chain joins TRBV5-1 to TRBJ2-2; 10 bases agree with TRBD1. Looked up from germline, CDR1 is SGHRS and CDR2 is YFSETQ. V shed 2 bases and J 6 bases; nucleotides not matched to a gene: 4. The CDR3 has 15 amino acids. The CDR3 here is CASSLIGQGAGELFF. The CDR3 coding sequence is TGCGCCAGCAGCTTAATAGGACAGGGGGCCGGGGAGCTGTTTTTT.

This rearrangement joins TRBV18 to TRBJ1-3, with 9 bases identical to TRBD1. CDR1 and CDR2 (germline): KGHSH, LQKENI. V lost 3 bases to trimming and J lost 0 bases; unmatched junction nucleotides: 6. The CDR3 is 17 amino acids. Here the CDR3 reads CASSPTTGGASGNTIYF. Written as DNA, the CDR3 is TGTGCCAGCTCACCCACCACAGGGGGCGCCTCTGGAAACACCATATATTTT. Combining the CDR3 with reference TRBV18 and TRBJ1-3 gives the whole variable domain NAGVMQNPRHLVRRRGQEARLRCSPMKGHSHVYWYRQLPEEGLKFMVYLQKENIIDESGMPKERFSAEFPKEGPSILRIQQVVRGDSAAYFCASSPTTGGASGNTIYFGEGSWLTVV.

This sequence joins TRBV2 and TRBJ1-2; possibly TRBD1 for D (6 bases). The CDR3 is 12 residues long. V lost 5 bases and J lost 8, with 12 bases in between. Germline CDR1 and CDR2: SNHLY and FYNNEI. The DNA of the CDR3 is TGTGCCAGCAGTAGACGACAGGAGGGCTACACCTTC. Its translation: CASSRRQEGYTF.

The CDR3 DNA reads as TGCGCCAGCCGGACTAGAGAAGGGACAGATACGCAGTATTTT. Translating gives CASRTREGTDTQYF. The V gene is TRBV10-2, the J gene TRBJ2-3; TRBD2 matches at 7 bases. Germline CDR1 reads WSHSY; CDR2 reads SAAADI. The V gene end was trimmed by 8 bases and the J gene end by 3 bases; junction bases not matched to a gene: 8. The CDR3 is 14 amino acids.

The chain joins TRBV7-8 to TRBJ2-1, with 11 bases aligning to TRBD2. Trimming removed 3 bases from V and 8 bases from J; junction bases left unmatched: 6. The CDR3 has 15 amino acids. Germline values: CDR1 SGHVS, CDR2 FQNEAQ. CDR3 loop: CASSLFSGGGDEQFF. In DNA form, the CDR3 reads TGTGCCAGCAGCTTGTTTAGCGGGGGGGGAGATGAGCAGTTCTTC. The whole variable domain, filled in from reference TRBV7-8 and TRBJ2-1, reads GAGVSQSPRYKVAKRGQDVALRCDPISGHVSLFWYQQALGQGPEFLTYFQNEAQLDKSGLPSDRFFAERPEGSVSTLKIQRTQQEDSAVYLCASSLFSGGGDEQFFGPGTRLTVL.

The rearrangement links TRBV28 to TRBJ1-4; a possible D gene is TRBD1 (6 bases). This CDR3 contains 10 residues. The germline CDR1 and CDR2 sequences are MDHEN and SYDVKM. The ends were cut back, 6 bases at V and 12 bases at J, with 8 bases in the middle. The DNA for the CDR3 is TGTGCCAGCAGGAAGGGGGAACTGTTTTTT. Translating gives CASRKGELFF.

V is TRBV18 and J is TRBJ2-2, with 10 bases identical to TRBD1. The V gene's germline CDR1 is KGHSH and CDR2 LQKENI. The CDR3 runs 16 residues. The V gene end was trimmed by 3 bases and the J gene end by 6 bases; junction bases not matched to a gene: 7. The CDR3 reads CASSPAGTGVSGELFF. The CDR3 DNA is TGTGCCAGCTCACCCGCCGGGACAGGGGTCTCCGGGGAGCTGTTTTTT. Drawing the rest from reference TRBV18 and TRBJ2-2, the complete variable domain is NAGVMQNPRHLVRRRGQEARLRCSPMKGHSHVYWYRQLPEEGLKFMVYLQKENIIDESGMPKERFSAEFPKEGPSILRIQQVVRGDSAAYFCASSPAGTGVSGELFFGEGSRLTVL.

V usage is TRBV27 and J usage is TRBJ2-2, with D maybe TRBD1 (6 bases). CDR3 length: 15 amino acids. V gave up 8 bases and J gave up 1 base, with 14 bases separating them. The germline V gene encodes CDR1 MNHEY and CDR2 SMNVEV (reference sequence). The CDR3 loop is CASSTGTLNTGELFF. The CDR3 DNA reads as TGTGCCAGCTCTACCGGGACATTGAACACCGGGGAGCTGTTTTTT.

V gene TRBV5-5 combines with J gene TRBJ1-2; TRBD1 is a possible D gene (5 bases). The germline V and J ends were trimmed by 4 bases and 1 base, with 11 bases remaining between them. This CDR3 contains 14 residues. Germline V gives CDR1 SGHKS, CDR2 YYEKEE (reference sequence). CDR3 coding DNA: TGTGCCAGCAGCACCTCGACAGTTAACTATGGCTACACCTTC. It codes for CASSTSTVNYGYTF.

This chain links TRBV5-1 with TRBJ2-5; TRBD1 matches at 9 bases. With 4 bases clipped from V and 5 bases from J, the junction kept 3 bases outside the gene matches. This CDR3 is 13 amino acids long. Germline V gene data show CDR1 as SGHRS and CDR2 as YFSETQ. CDR3 nucleotides: TGCGCCAGCAGCGACAGGGGGAAGGAGACCCAGTACTTC. Translated, it gives CASSDRGKETQYF.

The chain is built from TRBV7-3 and TRBJ2-5; 10 bases align to TRBD1. This CDR3 is 15 amino acids long. From germline, CDR1 is SGHTA and CDR2 FQGTGA. The J segment lost 1 base and the V segment lost 5 bases, leaving 4 bases of the junction unmatched. The CDR3 here is CASSPGQGVQETQYF. The CDR3 region has the DNA TGTGCCAGCAGCCCCGGACAGGGGGTCCAAGAGACCCAGTACTTC.

V is TRBV5-1 and J is TRBJ2-1, with TRBD1 identical over 10 bases. The CDR3 length is 14 residues. Unmatched junction bases numbered 5, after V lost 4 bases and J lost 7 bases. Germline lookup yields CDR1 SGHRS and CDR2 YFSETQ. The CDR3 protein is CASSPGQGRNEQFF. In DNA, the CDR3 is TGCGCCAGCAGCCCGGGACAGGGGAGAAATGAGCAGTTCTTC.

The V gene is TRBV2, the J gene TRBJ2-1; D may be TRBD1 (5 bases). Looked up from germline, CDR1 is SNHLY and CDR2 is FYNNEI. V lost 10 bases and J 6 bases, leaving 13 bases between the germline ends. The length of the CDR3 is 12 residues. CDR3 DNA sequence: TGTGCCACCGTCGCAAGGGGCAATGAGCAGTTCTTC. Its protein product is CATVARGNEQFF.

The gene calls are TRBV4-1 and TRBJ2-2, with D possibly being TRBD2 (5 bases). V was pared by 0 bases and J by 4 bases, with 15 bases between. There are 17 residues in the CDR3. Germline V gene data show CDR1 as MGHRA and CDR2 as YSYEKL. The CDR3 sequence: CASSQERPGMITGELFF. The CDR3 DNA follows: TGCGCCAGCAGCCAAGAGAGGCCGGGGATGATCACCGGGGAGCTGTTTTTT.

This clone was seen more than once but under ten times. The chain combines TRBV6-1 with TRBJ2-7; 7 nucleotides line up with TRBD1. The CDR3 spans 16 residues. The ends lost 0 bases at V and 3 bases at J; junction bases unmatched: 8. Germline V gives CDR1 MNHNS, CDR2 SASEGT. Here the CDR3 DNA reads TGTGCCAGCAGTGAAGCCCCTCGCACAGGGGACTACGAGCAGTACTTC. It translates to CASSEAPRTGDYEQYF.

V is TRBV24-1 and J is TRBJ2-2; 11 bases match TRBD2. Germline trimming cut 3 bases from V and 6 bases from J; bases unmatched to any gene: 8. Germline CDR1 is KGHDR and CDR2 is SFDVKD. The CDR3 is 17 residues long. CDR3 coding DNA: TGTGCCACCAGTGATCCCGGGACTAGCGGTTTTTCCGGGGAGCTGTTTTTT. It specifies CATSDPGTSGFSGELFF.

The rearrangement uses TRBV27 and TRBJ2-7; 7 bases align to TRBD1. From germline, CDR1 is MNHEY and CDR2 SMNVEV (reference sequence). V trimming: 5 bases; J trimming: 0 bases; junction bases outside the gene matches: 4. This CDR3 region has 14 residues. CDR3 residues: CASSRRDSSYEQYF. CDR3 sequence (DNA): TGTGCCAGCAGTAGACGGGACAGCTCCTACGAGCAGTACTTC.

The rearrangement joins TRBV7-3 to TRBJ1-6, with 9 bases fitting TRBD1. V was pared by 5 bases and J by 8 bases, with 1 base of the junction left unmatched. This CDR3 has 13 residues. The germline V gene has CDR1 SGHTA and CDR2 FQGTGA. This CDR3 reads CASSRDRDSPLHF. The CDR3 nucleotides read TGTGCCAGCAGCCGGGACAGGGATTCACCCCTCCACTTT.

This chain connects TRBV5-1 to TRBJ1-3, with unresolved D. Germline lookup yields CDR1 SGHRS and CDR2 YFSETQ. This CDR3 region has 16 residues. With 0 bases removed from V and 0 bases from J, the gap between germline ends came to 10 bases. As DNA, the CDR3 is TGCGCCAGCAGCTTGGTCTTAGCTAACTCTGGAAACACCATATATTTT. Its protein product is CASSLVLANSGNTIYF.

The rearrangement joins TRBV5-1 to TRBJ1-2, with D maybe TRBD1 (5 bases). V was shortened by 3 bases and J by 1 base, with 13 bases between the two germline ends. There are 15 residues in the CDR3. Germline CDR1 is SGHRS and CDR2 is YFSETQ. CDR3 sequence: CASSSGRQFNYGYTF. The CDR3 DNA sequence: TGCGCCAGCAGCTCCGGAAGACAGTTTAACTATGGCTACACCTTC. The variable domain in full, completed from reference TRBV5-1 and TRBJ1-2, reads KAGVTQTPRYLIKTRGQQVTLSCSPISGHRSVSWYQQTPGQGLQFLFEYFSETQRNKGNFPGRFSGRQFSNSRSEMNVSTLELGDSALYLCASSSGRQFNYGYTFGSGTRLTVV.

V usage is TRBV6-1 and J usage is TRBJ2-7; TRBD1 agrees at 7 bases. CDR1 and CDR2 from the germline V gene are MNHNS and SASEGT. The V segment lost 0 bases and the J segment 3 bases; nucleotides outside the gene matches: 8. This CDR3 contains 16 residues. The CDR3 nucleotides read TGTGCCAGCAGTGAAGCTCGCGCAGGGGGATTCTACGAGCAGTACTTC. Translated: CASSEARAGGFYEQYF.

The rearrangement uses TRBV5-6 and TRBJ1-4, with D maybe TRBD1 (5 bases). The germline gives CDR1 SGHDT, CDR2 YYEEEE. This CDR3 region has 16 residues. V dropped 1 base and J dropped 8 bases, with 18 bases sitting between them. For the CDR3, the DNA is TGTGCCAGCAGCTTGAATGGCAGGGTGGCTGGCGAAAAACTGTTTTTT. Protein product: CASSLNGRVAGEKLFF.

Points on this clone: Relative to the germline gene, one junction end is altered; a read error may explain this. The chain combines TRBV13 with TRBJ1-3; D might be TRBD1 (6 bases). The length of the CDR3 is 18 residues. CDR1 and CDR2 (germline): PRHDT, FYEKMQ (reference sequence). The CDR3 sequence is CASSLGGTPPGSGNTIYF. The DNA for the CDR3 is TGTGCCAGCAGCCTAGGGGGAACCCCACCAGGGTCTGGAAACACCATATATTTT.